Following are 9 T cell receptor beta chains from one sample sequenced in a study of spatial heterogeneity in lung cancer. Whole-study results and caveats: One measure, the expanded intratumoral alpha and beta TCR count, tracked tumor mutation counts.

Sample time point: sample taken at primary tumor resection. TCRdb re-called the 5' RACE reads with MiXCR, one entry per CDR3 protein. The sample lists just over 800 distinct CDR3 sequences; approximately 7.2% were seen once. These receptors have no known antigen. This sample comprised lung tumor tissue, obtained at surgery. These receptors all stem from a male donor with early-stage non-small cell lung cancer.

By proportion, this clonotype is large. V usage is TRBV6-2 or TRBV6-3 and J usage is TRBJ1-5; D is ambiguous. V dropped 2 bases and J dropped 4 bases, with 18 bases sitting between them. Germline loops: CDR1 MNHEY, CDR2 SVGEGT. This CDR3 has 17 residues. The CDR3 coding sequence is TGTGCCAGCAGTTACGACCAACGTGTCAGGCCAAATCAGCCCCAGCATTTT. This translates into CASSYDQRVRPNQPQHF.

This clonotype is labeled large. The chain is built from TRBV7-2 and TRBJ1-2; 9 bases line up with TRBD1. This CDR3 has 18 residues. J gave up 0 bases and V 4 bases, and 12 bases lay outside the gene matches. Germline loops: CDR1 SGHTA, CDR2 FQGNSA. CDR3 nucleotide sequence: TGTGCCAGCAGCTCACTAGGGACAGGGATTAGGGCTAACTATGGCTACACCTTC. Its translation: CASSSLGTGIRANYGYTF.

This clonotype appeared a few times. This chain joins TRBV7-8 and TRBJ2-7; D remains unclear. The V gene lost 4 bases and the J gene lost 2 bases, with 21 bases spanning the gap. Germline V gene data show CDR1 as SGHVS and CDR2 as FQNEAQ. The CDR3 length is 17 residues. CDR3: CASSSLTRDTDTYEQYV. The CDR3 nucleotides are TGTGCCAGCAGCTCCCTTACTCGAGACACAGATACCTACGAGCAGTACGTC.

In its sample, this clonotype was seen a few times. The rearrangement joins TRBV9 to TRBJ2-5; the D gene is possibly TRBD2 (6 bases). The CDR3 is made up of 17 amino acids. CDR1 and CDR2 (germline): SGDLS, YYNGEE. V was trimmed by 2 bases and J by 4 bases, leaving 21 bases between them. CDR3 DNA sequence: TGTGCCAGCAGCGTTCGGAGGGGTGGACCAGTGGGAGAGACCCAGTACTTC. Amino acid sequence: CASSVRRGGPVGETQYF.

Sample share makes this clonotype medium-sized. The rearrangement joins TRBV3-1 to TRBJ2-3; D unclear. There are 14 residues in the CDR3. Germline assignment: CDR1 LGHDT and CDR2 YNNKEL (reference sequence). The V and J ends lost 0 bases and 4 bases respectively, with 8 bases between them. CDR3 loop: CASSQDYRADTQYF. DNA for the CDR3: TGTGCCAGCAGCCAAGATTATAGGGCAGATACGCAGTATTTT.

This clonotype is labeled medium-sized (0.01 to 0.1%). V is TRBV27 and J is TRBJ2-2; no clear D gene. Germline loops: CDR1 MNHEY, CDR2 SMNVEV (reference sequence). Trimming took 10 bases from V and 8 from J, leaving 23 bases between them. The CDR3 is made up of 15 amino acids. CDR3 in DNA: TGTGCCACCTCTCAGCCCCTGGGCCTAATGGGGGAGCTGTTTTTT. It yields the protein CATSQPLGLMGELFF.

The V and J genes are TRBV20-1 and TRBJ2-1; D perhaps matches TRBD1 (5 bases). V gave up 0 bases and J gave up 2 bases, with 11 bases separating them. The germline gives CDR1 DFQATT, CDR2 SNEGSKA (reference sequence). CDR3 length equals 15 residues. The CDR3 nucleotides are TGCAGTGCTAGAGATCGACAGACCACCTACAATGAGCAGTTCTTC. Its protein is CSARDRQTTYNEQFF.

This clonotype is medium-sized. The chain is built from TRBV12-3 or TRBV12-4 and TRBJ2-7; 13 bases agree with TRBD2. V dropped 10 bases and J dropped 7; count of bases not matched to a gene: 13. This CDR3 is built from 15 residues. The CDR3 sequence is CATTIGLAGADEQYF. For the CDR3, the DNA is TGTGCCACCACCATCGGACTAGCGGGGGCAGATGAGCAGTACTTC.

Within the sample, this clonotype is large (0.1 to 1%). The J gene is TRBJ2-2, the V gene TRBV23-1; D unresolved. TRBV23-1 is sorted into the ORF group, with uncertain function. Trimming stripped 7 bases from V and 4 bases from J, with 19 bases between. This CDR3 is 16 amino acids long. CDR3 sequence: CASIILRALGTGELFF. The CDR3 nucleotides read TGCGCCAGCATTATACTCCGGGCTCTGGGCACCGGGGAGCTGTTTTTT.